This T cell receptor beta chain was captured in a study of blood T cell repertoires in COVID-19. The CDR3 is 14 amino acids. CDR1 is SEHNR and CDR2 is FQNEAQ in the germline V gene (reference sequence). V lost 5 bases and J 10 bases, leaving 18 bases between the germline ends. Profiling relied on immunoSEQ multiplex PCR, and the TCRdb table lists in-frame clones only, not all of them. This sample has fewer than 120,000 clones; about 88% occur once, and the top ten carry approximately 3.5%. The source is a woman aged 45 to 65 with acute or convalescent COVID-19. The V gene is TRBV7-9, the J gene TRBJ1-5; weak D call: TRBD1 (6 bases). The source material was peripheral blood. This CDR3 is CASSPGHLGTPQHF. CDR3 sequence (DNA): TGTGCCAGCAGCCCGGGACACCTGGGGACCCCCCAGCATTTT.